This is a list of T cell receptor beta chains from one sample in a study of cytotoxic CD8 clonotypes in ibrutinib-treated CLL. This table comes from immunoSEQ multiplex PCR, and its TCRdb copy is limited to in-frame clones, with some not included. There are 330,000 or so clones in the sample; 67% occur only once, and roughly 6% lies in the top ten. The sequenced sample was PBMCs, obtained after 36 months of ibrutinib treatment. These receptors originate from a human donor with chronic lymphocytic leukemia. CDR3s leave out the opening cysteine and the closing phenylalanine or tryptophan.

v_gene	j_gene	CDR3aa
TRBV5-6	TRBJ2-1	ASSLLVTSGGAYNEQF
TRBV28	TRBJ1-3	ASGSRGGSGNTIY
TRBV6-6	TRBJ2-7	ASTLGQIYEQY
TRBV5-8	TRBJ2-2	ASSPPGQDIYGELF
TRBV2	TRBJ1-2	ASSAGQQNYGYT
TRBV11-1	TRBJ2-2	ASSGPRKGGANTGELF
TRBV18	TRBJ2-2	ASSIRTDTGELF
TRBV11-2	TRBJ2-5	ASSLAGLKKETQY
TRBV5-5	TRBJ2-3	ASSRLAGGTDTQY
TRBV7-9	TRBJ2-1	ASSQTSEYNEQF
TRBV7-9	TRBJ1-2	ASSLVGGYT
TRBV4-2	TRBJ1-1	ASSPSGWTEAF
TRBV5-1	TRBJ1-1	ASSLTGAGAF
TRBV9	TRBJ2-7	ASSVTLGVEQY
TRBV4-1	TRBJ2-3	ASSQGQNTDTQY
TRBV23-1	TRBJ2-3	ASGLRRGGPDTQY
TRBV6-1	TRBJ2-7	ASSTGTGEFNEQY
TRBV9	TRBJ2-2	ASRGAGGANTGELF
TRBV6-1	TRBJ1-2	ASSEATGYGYT
TRBV15	TRBJ1-2	ATSREGSRVNYGYT
TRBV18	TRBJ2-5	ASSSRGGEETQY
TRBV19	TRBJ1-1	ASNSDRAYTEAF
TRBV20-1	TRBJ1-4	SARSNEKLF
TRBV2	TRBJ1-5	ASGGQPQH
TRBV18	TRBJ2-4	ASSPRGSRTGIPLAKNIQY
TRBV19	TRBJ2-4	ASSIPVNREAKNIQY
TRBV6-5	TRBJ2-3	ASSIRDSATQY
TRBV6-5	TRBJ2-7	ASSYSTGMIFYEQY
TRBV15	TRBJ2-2	ATSRDAMVAGTGELF
TRBV7-2	TRBJ1-3	ASSHWRGQRANTIY
TRBV7-9	TRBJ2-1	ASSGGDRGFF
TRBV5-1	TRBJ2-7	ASSLASGGAASEQY
TRBV15	TRBJ2-3	ATSRDRRTDTQY
TRBV18	TRBJ1-2	ASSPTSGPDGYT
TRBV28	TRBJ2-1	ASSLRERGGEQF
TRBV9	TRBJ2-3	ASSAFAGGPITDTQY
TRBV29-1	TRBJ2-1	RGAGWAGGPKRSF